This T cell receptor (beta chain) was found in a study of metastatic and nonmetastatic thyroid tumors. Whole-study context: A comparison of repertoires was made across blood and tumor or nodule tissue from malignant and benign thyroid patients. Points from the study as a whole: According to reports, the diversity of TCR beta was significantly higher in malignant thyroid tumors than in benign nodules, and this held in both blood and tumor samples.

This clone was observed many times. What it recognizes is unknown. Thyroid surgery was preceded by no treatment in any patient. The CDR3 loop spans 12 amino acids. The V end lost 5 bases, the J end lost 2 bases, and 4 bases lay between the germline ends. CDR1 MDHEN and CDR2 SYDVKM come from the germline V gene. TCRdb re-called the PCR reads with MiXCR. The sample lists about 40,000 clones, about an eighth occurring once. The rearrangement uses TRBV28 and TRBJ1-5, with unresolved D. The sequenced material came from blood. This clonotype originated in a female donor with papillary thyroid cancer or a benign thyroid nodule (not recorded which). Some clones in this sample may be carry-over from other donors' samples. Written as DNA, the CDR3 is TGTGCCAGCAGTGGGGGCAATCAGCCCCAGCATTTT. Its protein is CASSGGNQPQHF.